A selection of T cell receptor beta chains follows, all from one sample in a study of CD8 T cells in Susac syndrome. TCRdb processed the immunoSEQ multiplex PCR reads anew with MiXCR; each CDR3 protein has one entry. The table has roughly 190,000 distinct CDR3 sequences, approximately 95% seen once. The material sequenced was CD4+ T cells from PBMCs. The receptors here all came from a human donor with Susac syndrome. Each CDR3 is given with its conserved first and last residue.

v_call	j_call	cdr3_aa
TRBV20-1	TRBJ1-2	CSAPEDRGLGYTF
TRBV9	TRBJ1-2	CASSVGVGGGYGYTF
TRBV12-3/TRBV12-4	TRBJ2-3	CASSLGRSMGLKDTQYF
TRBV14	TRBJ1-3	CASSRQTSGNTIYF
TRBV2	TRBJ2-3	CASSDAGLASTQYF
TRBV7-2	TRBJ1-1	CASSSSGHDTEAFF
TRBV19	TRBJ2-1	CASSIPGYNEQFF
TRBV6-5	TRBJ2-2	CASSYFGTPNTGELFF
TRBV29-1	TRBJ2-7	CSVTGAPYEQYF
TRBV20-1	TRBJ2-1	CSVDTRRGGREQFF
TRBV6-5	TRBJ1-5	CASSYSLDQPQHF
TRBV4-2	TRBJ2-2	CASSRGLAGTGELFF
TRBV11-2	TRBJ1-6	CASSLRPGTGADSPLHF
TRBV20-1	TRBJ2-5	CSAGGQGVWETQYF
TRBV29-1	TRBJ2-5	CSVERTQGETQYF
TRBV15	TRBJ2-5	CATSRGSIAGGSQETQYF
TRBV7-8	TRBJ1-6	CASSLVGHGSPLHF
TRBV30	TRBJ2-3	CAWRAPGQGLTSTDTQYF
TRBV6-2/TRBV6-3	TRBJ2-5	CASSFDGRQETQYF
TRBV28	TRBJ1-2	CASSLQGVFGYTF
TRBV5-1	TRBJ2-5	CASSTGLAEETQYF
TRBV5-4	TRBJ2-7	CASGGFSYEQYF
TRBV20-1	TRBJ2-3	CSARPRGEDTQYF
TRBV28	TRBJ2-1	CASRGTVSYNEQFF
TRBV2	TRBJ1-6	CASSLEGRETNSPLHF
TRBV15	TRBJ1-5	CATSQGDESNQPQHF
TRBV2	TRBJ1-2	CASTLLQGPYGYTF
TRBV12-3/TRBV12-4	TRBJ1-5	CASSNSNQPQHF
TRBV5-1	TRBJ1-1	CASRNAGTAEGEAFF
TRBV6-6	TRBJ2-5	CASSSSGNQETQYF
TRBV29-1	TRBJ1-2	CSTFQGQGEGYTF
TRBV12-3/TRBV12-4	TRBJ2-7	CASGRTGGTYEQYF
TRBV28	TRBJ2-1	CASSFGGTTYNEQFF
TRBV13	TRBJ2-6	CASSLLGLAAGANVLTF
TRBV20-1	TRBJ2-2	CSATTWGAGESGELFF
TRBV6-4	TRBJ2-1	CAKTPAGGTLNEQFF
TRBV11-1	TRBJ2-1	CASSLGAEYNEQFF
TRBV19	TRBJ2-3	CASSSGIGADTQYF
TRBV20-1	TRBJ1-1	CSASQTGNTEAFF
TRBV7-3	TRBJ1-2	CASSALGGGGYTF
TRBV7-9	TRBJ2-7	CASSLVGGLLDGGLEQYF
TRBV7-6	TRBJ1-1	CASSLDWGSDEAFF
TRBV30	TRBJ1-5	CAWSVRIGNQPQHF
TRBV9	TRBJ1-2	CASSVDLGGRYGYTF
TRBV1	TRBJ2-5	CTSSPIRGVRLETQYF
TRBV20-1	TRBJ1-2	CSARAPGQRNGYTF
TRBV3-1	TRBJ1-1	CASSRTRNTEAFF
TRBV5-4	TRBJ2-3	CASSQPNTDTQYF
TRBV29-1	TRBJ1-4	CSVGDRGSEKLFF
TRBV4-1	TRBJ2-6	CASSQVPGSGANVLTF
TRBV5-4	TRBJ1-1	CASSSSPNRVLNTEAFF